This is a list of T cell receptor beta chains from one sample in a study of T-cell reconstitution after alpha-beta-depleted transplantation in children. TCRdb re-called the PCR reads through MiXCR, storing one row per CDR3 protein. The sample lists approximately 300,000 distinct CDR3 sequences; less than 9.5% were seen once. The input for sequencing was peripheral blood, taken 360 days after TCRalphabeta/CD19-depleted stem cell transplant. The origin of the receptors is a female patient aged 2 to 10 who had a stem cell transplant for Fanconi anemia, so the T cells may come from the graft donor. Both conserved end residues are part of each CDR3.

V	J	CDR3
TRBV7-3	TRBJ2-1	CASSRAGSYNEQFF
TRBV28	TRBJ2-1	CASSAYVSMFYNEQFF
TRBV5-1	TRBJ1-4	CASSLAQGGEKLFF
TRBV12-3/TRBV12-4	TRBJ2-2	CASSSQGSTGELFF
TRBV20-1	TRBJ2-2	CSANRGLGNGELFF
TRBV6-5	TRBJ1-3	CASSYSIDRVPGKGSTIYF
TRBV7-9	TRBJ2-1	CASSSNRGSEQFF
TRBV20-1	TRBJ2-1	CSARGTSGRAYNEQFF
TRBV6-5	TRBJ2-7	CASSFGSASYEQYF
TRBV25-1	TRBJ2-3	CASSERVLAGVDTQYF
TRBV6-2/TRBV6-3	TRBJ2-5	CASSGHTRQETQYF
TRBV7-8	TRBJ1-5	CASSAQVMAGASQPQHF
TRBV5-1	TRBJ2-5	CASSPVGRQETQYF
TRBV28	TRBJ1-2	CASTFPGTYGYTF
TRBV20-1	TRBJ2-1	CSARDLRRGSYNEQFF
TRBV2	TRBJ2-5	CASSERYRWTSGRGQETQYF
TRBV20-1	TRBJ1-2	CSATAGQALAGYTF
TRBV6-2/TRBV6-3	TRBJ2-7	CASRGGLAGVGEQYF
TRBV29-1	TRBJ2-1	CSVESQRHNEQFF
TRBV28	TRBJ2-3	CASFGGTSGGIDTQYF
TRBV7-2	TRBJ2-4	CASSLAPLIRAKNIQYF
TRBV28	TRBJ1-4	CASSFGGSTNEKLFF
TRBV5-1	TRBJ1-1	CASSFRTDNTEAFF
TRBV6-2/TRBV6-3	TRBJ2-7	CASSYPTGTYEQYF
TRBV6-4	TRBJ2-2	CASRNDRVGDTGELFF
TRBV10-2	TRBJ2-1	CASTGTGGSDEQFF
TRBV28	TRBJ2-3	CASSRGVLRDTQYF
TRBV2	TRBJ2-5	CASSEFTGLQETQYF
TRBV6-5	TRBJ2-6	CASSYSGDSGANVLTF
TRBV14	TRBJ1-4	CASSRYTGTGIEKLFF
TRBV11-2	TRBJ1-2	CASSRTPGDGYTF
TRBV2	TRBJ1-5	CGWAGGLNQPQHF
TRBV19	TRBJ2-3	CASSKTGEITDTQYF
TRBV6-2/TRBV6-3	TRBJ2-5	CASSYGGSEGLIPIKVETQYF
TRBV25-1	TRBJ1-2	CASSEFWDNYGYTF
TRBV27	TRBJ2-7	CASSLRGTSFYEQYF
TRBV20-1	TRBJ2-3	CSARAVVDTQYF
TRBV10-3	TRBJ2-2	CAIRVTEPLTGELFF
TRBV20-1	TRBJ2-1	CSAGVLTRVYNEQFF
TRBV12-3/TRBV12-4	TRBJ1-4	CASSFGAYEKLFF
TRBV18	TRBJ2-5	CASSPRGGFTRETQYF
TRBV6-2/TRBV6-3	TRBJ2-3	CASIGLAGGRDTQYF
TRBV5-1	TRBJ2-3	CASSLEVGGGVTDTQYF
TRBV28	TRBJ2-5	CASSLRRTQYF
TRBV7-8	TRBJ2-3	CASSFPLSGGAEDTQYF
TRBV29-1	TRBJ2-5	CSVVVRIAETQYF
TRBV27	TRBJ1-1	CASRDVGYTEAFF
TRBV5-1	TRBJ2-1	CASSPLGGADYNEQFF
TRBV6-5	TRBJ1-2	CASSYSPQGRYGYTF
TRBV28	TRBJ2-3	CASSPQDLGTQYF
TRBV9	TRBJ1-2	CASSVDNWGDYGYTF
TRBV6-5	TRBJ1-5	CASSYSDTNQPQHF
TRBV7-2	TRBJ1-3	CASSLTGMTGNTIYF
TRBV25-1	TRBJ2-1	CASVLTGSSYNEQFF
TRBV20-1	TRBJ2-3	CSASPSASGGTDTQYF